This TCR beta chain was found in a study of cytomegalovirus exposure and HLA in healthy donors. Overall study results and limits: Later work associated 16,951 TCR beta sequences with HLA alleles at 0.05 false discovery rate.

In regard to this clone: Its antigen is still unknown.

Per the germline V gene, CDR1 is SGHTA and CDR2 is FQGNSA. With 1 base removed from V and 2 bases from J, the gap between germline ends came to 11 bases. This CDR3 has 15 residues. It was with 60 Vbeta and 13 Jbeta primers that the PCR ran. The protocol was immunoSEQ multiplex PCR, while the TCRdb copy is restricted to in-frame clones and leaves out a portion. The repertoire table contains 93,000 or so clones. Sequenced: PBMCs. The chain joins TRBV7-2 to TRBJ2-5; D unclear. This clonotype originated in a man aged 35-49 years in good health and CMV-seronegative. CDR3 sequence: CASSLDSDLQETQYF. Written as DNA, the CDR3 is TGTGCCAGCAGCTTAGATTCAGATTTGCAAGAGACCCAGTACTTC.